Below, 19 T cell receptor beta chains from the same sample are listed, as sequenced in a study of cytomegalovirus exposure and HLA in healthy donors. Primers for the PCR totalled 60 Vbeta and 13 Jbeta. Using immunoSEQ multiplex PCR, the repertoire was profiled, and TCRdb retains in-frame clones only, with some absent. The profile shows about 200,000 clones, roughly 73% of them singletons. Material: PBMCs. Receptors originate from a woman in her 30s in good health and CMV-seropositive.

This clone was detected once. V is TRBV5-5 and J is TRBJ1-5; TRBD1 might be the D (6 bases). Per the germline V gene, CDR1 is SGHKS and CDR2 is YYEKEE (reference sequence). The CDR3 has 15 residues. The V end lost 4 bases, the J end lost 6 bases, and 17 bases lay between the germline ends. The CDR3 region has the DNA TGTGCCAGCAGCGGGGAGGGGGGTTGGAGTCAGCCCCAGCATTTT. Its protein is CASSGEGGWSQPQHF.

For the CDR3, the DNA is TGTGCCAGCAGCGTAGGGACAGGGGGGACTCAGCCCCAGCATTTT. This translates into CASSVGTGGTQPQHF. The V gene is TRBV9, the J gene TRBJ1-5; 10 positions match TRBD1. This CDR3 is 15 amino acids long. CDR1 is SGDLS, CDR2 YYNGEE, per germline. V gave up 0 bases and J gave up 6 bases; unmatched junction bases: 3.

The chain links TRBV29-1 to TRBJ2-1, with 9 bases lining up with TRBD1. The V gene's germline CDR1 is SQVTM and CDR2 ANQGSEA. Trimming removed 6 bases from V and 4 bases from J; junction bases left unmatched: 7. This CDR3 comprises 14 residues. The CDR3 DNA sequence: TGCAGCGTACAAAGGGACAGGGCTTACAATGAGCAGTTCTTC. Translation: CSVQRDRAYNEQFF.

The chain carries TRBV11-2 and TRBJ1-6; tentative D call: TRBD1 (6 bases). V lost 2 bases and J lost 7, with 12 bases in between. Per germline, CDR1 SGHAT and CDR2 FQNNGV. This CDR3 spans 15 amino acids. CDR3 loop: CASSLLGQSNSPLHF. In nucleotides, the CDR3 is TGTGCCAGCAGCTTACTAGGACAGTCAAATTCACCCCTCCACTTT. The full variable domain, in which reference TRBV11-2 and TRBJ1-6 provide the parts outside the CDR3, is EAGVAQSPRYKIIEKRQSVAFWCNPISGHATLYWYQQILGQGPKLLIQFQNNGVVDDSQLPKDRFSAERLKGVDSTLKIQPAKLEDSAVYLCASSLLGQSNSPLHFGNGTRLTVT.

The rearrangement links TRBV6-5 to TRBJ2-7, with 9 bases identical to TRBD1. The CDR3 is 12 amino acids. Per the germline V gene, CDR1 is MNHEY and CDR2 is SVGAGI. Trimming at V came to 10 bases and at J to 6 bases, leaving 7 bases not matched to a gene. CDR3 sequence: CATKGTGIEQYF. In DNA, the CDR3 is TGTGCCACTAAAGGGACAGGGATCGAGCAGTACTTC.

The chain links TRBV19 to TRBJ2-3, with a possible D match to TRBD2 (5 bases). The ends were cut back, 8 bases at V and 6 bases at J, with 15 bases in the middle. The CDR3 sequence is 13 residues long. Germline values: CDR1 LNHDA, CDR2 SQIVND (reference sequence). Here the CDR3 DNA reads TGTGCCAGTTCAGCTAGCCGAGCGGATACGCAGTATTTT. This codes for CASSASRADTQYF. Full variable domain (outside the CDR3, taken from reference TRBV19 and TRBJ2-3): DGGITQSPKYLFRKEGQNVTLSCEQNLNHDAMYWYRQDPGQGLRLIYYSQIVNDFQKGDIAEGYSVSREKKESFPLTVTSAQKNPTAFYLCASSASRADTQYFGPGTRLTVL.

The V and J genes are TRBV5-4 and TRBJ2-2; 7 bases are a match to TRBD2. Germline V CDR1 and CDR2: SGHNT, YYREEE (reference sequence). V lost 5 bases to trimming and J lost 4 bases; unmatched junction nucleotides: 17. There are 18 residues in the CDR3. CDR3 nucleotides: TGTGCCAGCAGGACGGACCGAGCGGGACGCTCCGGCACCGGGGAGCTGTTTTTT. Protein: CASRTDRAGRSGTGELFF.

The chain joins TRBV7-2 to TRBJ2-5; 12 nucleotides line up with TRBD2. Germline CDR1 reads SGHTA; CDR2 reads FQGNSA. This CDR3 contains 15 residues. With 2 bases clipped from V and 5 bases from J, the junction kept 3 bases outside the gene matches. This CDR3 reads CASSLNGLAGETQYF. CDR3 DNA: TGTGCCAGCAGCTTAAACGGACTAGCGGGGGAGACCCAGTACTTC.

This clone occurred a few times. The chain is built from TRBV7-9 and TRBJ1-1, with TRBD1 identical over 7 bases. After removal of 4 bases from V and 0 bases from J, the junction contained 2 bases not matched to a gene. Looked up from germline, CDR1 is SEHNR and CDR2 is FQNEAQ (reference sequence). The CDR3 has 14 amino acids. CDR3 loop: CASSSGQLNTEAFF. Written as DNA, the CDR3 is TGTGCCAGCAGCTCGGGACAGCTGAACACTGAAGCTTTCTTT.

The J gene is TRBJ2-3, the V gene TRBV7-9; 14 bases are a match to TRBD2. Unmatched junction bases numbered 10, after V lost 4 bases and J lost 1 base. This CDR3 spans 19 amino acids. Germline loops: CDR1 SEHNR, CDR2 FQNEAQ (reference sequence). The CDR3 DNA follows: TGTGCCAGCAGCTCGACTAGCGGGGGGGTTTTCCGAGGCACAGATACGCAGTATTTT. It specifies CASSSTSGGVFRGTDTQYF.

The V gene is TRBV19, the J gene TRBJ1-6; maybe TRBD1 (5 bases). Germline CDR1 reads LNHDA; CDR2 reads SQIVND (reference sequence). V was shortened by 6 bases and J by 6 bases, with 18 bases between the two germline ends. The CDR3 extends over 16 amino acids. Here the CDR3 reads CASRDTGQMRNSPLHF. The CDR3 DNA follows: TGTGCCAGTAGGGACACAGGCCAGATGCGTAATTCACCCCTCCACTTT.

The chain joins TRBV7-2 to TRBJ1-2; D possibly corresponds to TRBD1 (5 bases). The CDR3 is 14 residues long. V lost 5 bases and J lost 3, with 13 bases in between. Germline V gene data show CDR1 as SGHTA and CDR2 as FQGNSA. The CDR3 region is CASSPRQRDYGYTF. CDR3 in DNA: TGTGCCAGCAGCCCCCGACAGAGAGACTATGGCTACACCTTC.

V and J are TRBV4-2 and TRBJ1-2; tentatively, D is TRBD1 (6 bases). Looked up from germline, CDR1 is LGHNA and CDR2 is YNFKEQ. Trimming removed 5 bases at V and 3 bases at J, with 10 bases between. There are 13 residues in the CDR3. DNA for the CDR3: TGTGCCAGCAGCTACAGGGTGGACTATGGCTACACCTTC. Its translation is CASSYRVDYGYTF.

The chain combines TRBV15 with TRBJ2-2; D not certain. CDR1 and CDR2 from the germline V gene are LNHNV and YYDKDF (reference sequence). The CDR3 is 12 amino acids. Trimming pared 3 bases from V and 5 bases from J, leaving 4 bases between. Here the CDR3 reads CATSSETGELFF. The CDR3 nucleotides read TGTGCCACCAGCAGTGAGACCGGGGAGCTGTTTTTT.

This sequence joins TRBV18 and TRBJ2-3, with 7 bases that match TRBD1. Trimming removed 2 bases from V and 4 bases from J; junction bases left unmatched: 3. There are 14 residues in the CDR3. Germline V gene lookup returns CDR1 KGHSH and CDR2 LQKENI. CDR3 nucleotide sequence: TGTGCCAGCTCACCATATCAGGGGGCAGATACGCAGTATTTT. Protein product: CASSPYQGADTQYF.

The genes are TRBV28 and TRBJ1-5; D might be TRBD1 (5 bases). There are 13 residues in the CDR3. V dropped 4 bases and J dropped 6 bases, with 10 bases sitting between them. Germline V gives CDR1 MDHEN, CDR2 SYDVKM. CDR3 residues: CASSWQGGQPQHF. The DNA of the CDR3 is TGTGCCAGCAGTTGGCAGGGTGGTCAGCCCCAGCATTTT.

J is TRBJ2-1 and V is TRBV2; D is unclear. CDR3 size: 13 residues. The V gene lost 9 bases and the J gene lost 0 bases, with 9 bases spanning the gap. Germline CDR1 is SNHLY and CDR2 is FYNNEI. Written as DNA, the CDR3 is TGTGCCAGGCACGCGGACTCCTACAATGAGCAGTTCTTC. Amino acids: CARHADSYNEQFF.

In this sample, this clone turned up once. V is TRBV29-1 and J is TRBJ2-2; D is unclear. Trimming shortened V by 5 bases and J by 1 base, and 5 bases separated the two germline ends. This CDR3 is built from 12 residues. Germline V gene lookup returns CDR1 SQVTM and CDR2 ANQGSEA. DNA for the CDR3: TGCAGCGTTACTCGGAACACCGGGGAGCTGTTTTTT. Translated: CSVTRNTGELFF.

This clone was seen just once. The CDR3 coding sequence is TGCAGTGCCTTACAAGAGACCCAGTACTTC. The encoded protein is CSALQETQYF. V usage is TRBV20-1 and J usage is TRBJ2-5; D is uncertain. The V gene lost 6 bases and the J gene lost 2 bases, with 4 bases spanning the gap. There are 10 residues in the CDR3. Germline-derived CDR1 and CDR2 are DFQATT and SNEGSKA (reference sequence).